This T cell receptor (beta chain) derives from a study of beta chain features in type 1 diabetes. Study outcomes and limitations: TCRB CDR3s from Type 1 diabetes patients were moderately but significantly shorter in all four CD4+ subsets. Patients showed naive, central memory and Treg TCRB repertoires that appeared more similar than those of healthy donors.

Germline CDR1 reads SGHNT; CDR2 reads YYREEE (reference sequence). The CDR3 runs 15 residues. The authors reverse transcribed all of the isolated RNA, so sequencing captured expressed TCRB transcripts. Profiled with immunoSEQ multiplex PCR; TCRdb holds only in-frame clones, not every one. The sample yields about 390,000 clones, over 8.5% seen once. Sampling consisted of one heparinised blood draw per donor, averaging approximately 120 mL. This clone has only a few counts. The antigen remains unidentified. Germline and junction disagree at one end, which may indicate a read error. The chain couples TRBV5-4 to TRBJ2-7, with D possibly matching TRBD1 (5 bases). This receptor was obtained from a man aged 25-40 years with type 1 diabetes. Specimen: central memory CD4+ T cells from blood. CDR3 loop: CASSLAPRAVYEQYF. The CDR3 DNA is TGCGCCAGCAGCTTGGCTCCCAGGGCTGTCTACGAGCAGTACTTC.